The entry below gives a single TCR beta chain sequence along with its context. Antigen: not known. The record originates from a study of human T cells and chemical hapten exposure. The study, taken as a whole, reports: A positive correlation with patch test score was found for PT1 expanded TCR counts.

Indicated time point: patch test 1, 2 weeks after DPC sensitization. Specified treatment: therapeutic diphenylcyclopropenone sensitization with weekly scalp DPC. V shed 2 bases and J shed 5 bases, with 14 bases lying between them. CDR3 size: 15 residues. Germline assignment: CDR1 MNHEY and CDR2 SVGEGT. Under the authors' procedure: A per-sample median of approximately 100,000 TCRs was observed, with a range of about 20,000 to 750,000. A single record per CDR3 protein comes from TCRdb applying MiXCR to the RACE reads. It is TCRdb's table, rather than the study itself, that gives the V and J calls and clone size. The table includes 300,000 to 350,000 distinct CDR3 sequences, about 7% detected once.

The sequences come from whole blood, collected in connection with sensitization to the hapten diphenylcyclopropenone (DPC). This receptor was obtained from a woman younger than 30 with alopecia areata. Some clones in this sample may be carry-over from other donors' samples. The chain recombines TRBV6-2 or TRBV6-3 with TRBJ2-3, with a possible D match to TRBD1 (5 bases). This CDR3 reads CASSYGAASGDTQYF. The CDR3 DNA follows: TGTGCCAGCAGTTACGGGGCGGCATCCGGAGATACGCAGTATTTT.